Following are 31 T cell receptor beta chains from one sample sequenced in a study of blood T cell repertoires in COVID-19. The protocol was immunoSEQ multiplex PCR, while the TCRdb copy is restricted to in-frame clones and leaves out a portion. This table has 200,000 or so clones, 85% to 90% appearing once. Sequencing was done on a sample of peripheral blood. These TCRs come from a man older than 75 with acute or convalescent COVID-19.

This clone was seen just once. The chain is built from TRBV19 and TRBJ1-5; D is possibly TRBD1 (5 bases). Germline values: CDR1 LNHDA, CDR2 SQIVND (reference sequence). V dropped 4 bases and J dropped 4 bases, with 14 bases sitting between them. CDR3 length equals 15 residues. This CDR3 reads CASSTLQVFNQPQHF. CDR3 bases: TGTGCCAGTAGTACACTACAGGTTTTTAATCAGCCCCAGCATTTT.

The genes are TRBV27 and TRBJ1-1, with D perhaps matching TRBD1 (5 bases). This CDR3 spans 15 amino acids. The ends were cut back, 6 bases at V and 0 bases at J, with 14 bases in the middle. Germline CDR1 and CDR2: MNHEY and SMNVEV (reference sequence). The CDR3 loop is CASREGRNLNTEAFF. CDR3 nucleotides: TGTGCCAGCAGGGAGGGACGGAACCTGAACACTGAAGCTTTCTTT.

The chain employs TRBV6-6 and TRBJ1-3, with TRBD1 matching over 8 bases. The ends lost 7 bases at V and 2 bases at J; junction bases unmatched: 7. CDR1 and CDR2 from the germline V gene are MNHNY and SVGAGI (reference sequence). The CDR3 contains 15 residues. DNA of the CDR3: TGTGCCAGCATCCTCGACAGGGGCCCTGGAAACACCATATATTTT. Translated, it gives CASILDRGPGNTIYF.

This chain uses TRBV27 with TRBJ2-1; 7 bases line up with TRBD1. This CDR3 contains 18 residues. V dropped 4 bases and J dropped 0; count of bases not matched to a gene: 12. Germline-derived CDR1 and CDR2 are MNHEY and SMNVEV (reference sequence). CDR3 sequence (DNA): TGTGCCAGCAGTTACAGTGGACAGACAGGGAGCTCCTACAATGAGCAGTTCTTC. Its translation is CASSYSGQTGSSYNEQFF.

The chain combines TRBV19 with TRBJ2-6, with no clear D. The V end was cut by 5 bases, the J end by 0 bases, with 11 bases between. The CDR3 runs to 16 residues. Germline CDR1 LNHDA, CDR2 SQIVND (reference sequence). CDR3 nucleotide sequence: TGTGCCAGTAGTGATAGAACTCCCTCTGGGGCCAACGTCCTGACTTTC. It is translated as CASSDRTPSGANVLTF.

As DNA, the CDR3 is TGTGCCACCAGTGAAGGACTAGCCGAGCAGTTCTTC. This translates into CATSEGLAEQFF. The chain uses TRBV24-1 and TRBJ2-1; TRBD2 aligns across 8 bases. Looked up from germline, CDR1 is KGHDR and CDR2 is SFDVKD. The CDR3 runs 12 residues. The trim removed 4 bases at V and 10 bases at J, leaving 2 bases unmatched.

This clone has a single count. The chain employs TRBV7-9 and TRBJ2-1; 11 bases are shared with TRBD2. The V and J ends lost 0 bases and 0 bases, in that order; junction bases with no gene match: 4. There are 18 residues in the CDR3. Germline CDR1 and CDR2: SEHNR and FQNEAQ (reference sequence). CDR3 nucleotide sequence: TGTGCCAGCAGCTTAGCCTCCGGGACTAGCGGCTCCTACAATGAGCAGTTCTTC. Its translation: CASSLASGTSGSYNEQFF.

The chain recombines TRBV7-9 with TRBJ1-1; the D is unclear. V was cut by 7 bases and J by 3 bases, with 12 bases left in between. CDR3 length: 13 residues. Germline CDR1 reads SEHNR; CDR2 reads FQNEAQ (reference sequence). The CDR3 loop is CASMGSGDTEAFF. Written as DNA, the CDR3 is TGTGCCAGCATGGGGAGTGGGGACACTGAAGCTTTCTTT.

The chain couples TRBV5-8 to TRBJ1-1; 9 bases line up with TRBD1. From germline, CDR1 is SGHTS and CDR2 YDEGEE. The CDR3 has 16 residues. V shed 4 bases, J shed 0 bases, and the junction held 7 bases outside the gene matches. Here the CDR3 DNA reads TGTGCCAGCAGCGCCGGGACAGGGACCATGAACACTGAAGCTTTCTTT. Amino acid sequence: CASSAGTGTMNTEAFF.

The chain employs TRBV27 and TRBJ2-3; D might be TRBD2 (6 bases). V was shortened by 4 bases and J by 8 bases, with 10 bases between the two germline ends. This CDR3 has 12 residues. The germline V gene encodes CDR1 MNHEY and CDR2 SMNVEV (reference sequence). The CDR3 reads CASSSGTFTQYF. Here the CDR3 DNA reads TGTGCCAGCAGTTCCGGGACTTTTACGCAGTATTTT.

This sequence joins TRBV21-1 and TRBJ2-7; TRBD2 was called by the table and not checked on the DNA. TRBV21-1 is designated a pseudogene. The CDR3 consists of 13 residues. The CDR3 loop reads CASSKGGAGEQYF. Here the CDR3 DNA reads TGTGCCAGCAGCAAAGGTGGGGCGGGGGAGCAGTACTTC.

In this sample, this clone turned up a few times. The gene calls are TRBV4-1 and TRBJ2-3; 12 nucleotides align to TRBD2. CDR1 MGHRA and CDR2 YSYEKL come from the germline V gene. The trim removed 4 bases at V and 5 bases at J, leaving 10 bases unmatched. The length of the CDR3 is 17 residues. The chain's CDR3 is CASSPMWTSGMVDTQYF. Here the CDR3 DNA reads TGCGCCAGCAGCCCGATGTGGACTAGCGGGATGGTAGATACGCAGTATTTT.

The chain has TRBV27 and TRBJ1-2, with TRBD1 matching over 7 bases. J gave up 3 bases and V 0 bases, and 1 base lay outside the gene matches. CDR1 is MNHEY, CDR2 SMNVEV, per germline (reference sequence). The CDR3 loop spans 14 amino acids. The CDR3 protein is CASSLSGQYYGYTF. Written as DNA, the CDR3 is TGTGCCAGCAGTTTATCGGGACAGTACTATGGCTACACCTTC.

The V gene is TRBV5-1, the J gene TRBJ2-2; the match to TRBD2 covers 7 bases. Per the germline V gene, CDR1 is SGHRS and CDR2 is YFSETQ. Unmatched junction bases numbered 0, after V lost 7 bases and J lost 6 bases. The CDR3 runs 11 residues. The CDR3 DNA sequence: TGCGCCAGCCGGGAGGCCGGGGAGCTGTTTTTT. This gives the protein CASREAGELFF. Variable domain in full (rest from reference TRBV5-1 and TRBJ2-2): KAGVTQTPRYLIKTRGQQVTLSCSPISGHRSVSWYQQTPGQGLQFLFEYFSETQRNKGNFPGRFSGRQFSNSRSEMNVSTLELGDSALYLCASREAGELFFGEGSRLTVL.

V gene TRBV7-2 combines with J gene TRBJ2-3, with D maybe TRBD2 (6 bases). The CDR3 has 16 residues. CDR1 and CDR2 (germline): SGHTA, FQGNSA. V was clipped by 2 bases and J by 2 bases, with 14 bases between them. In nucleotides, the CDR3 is TGTGCCAGCAGCTTACAGTTGGCGGGGATCACAGATACGCAGTATTTT. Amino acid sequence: CASSLQLAGITDTQYF.

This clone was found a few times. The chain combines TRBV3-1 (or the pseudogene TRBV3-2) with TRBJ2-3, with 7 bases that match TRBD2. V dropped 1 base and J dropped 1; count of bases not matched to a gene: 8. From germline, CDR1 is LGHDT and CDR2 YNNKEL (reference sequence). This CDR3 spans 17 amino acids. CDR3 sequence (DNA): TGTGCCAGCAGCCAAGGCCCCTCAAGCGGGGGCACAGATACGCAGTATTTT. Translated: CASSQGPSSGGTDTQYF.

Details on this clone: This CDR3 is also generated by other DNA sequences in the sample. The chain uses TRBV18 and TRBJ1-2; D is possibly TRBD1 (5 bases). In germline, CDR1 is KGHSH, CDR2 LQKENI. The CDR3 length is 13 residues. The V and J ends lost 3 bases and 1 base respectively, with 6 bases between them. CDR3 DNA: TGTGCCAGCTCACCGGGGGGTAACTATGGCTACACCTTC. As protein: CASSPGGNYGYTF.

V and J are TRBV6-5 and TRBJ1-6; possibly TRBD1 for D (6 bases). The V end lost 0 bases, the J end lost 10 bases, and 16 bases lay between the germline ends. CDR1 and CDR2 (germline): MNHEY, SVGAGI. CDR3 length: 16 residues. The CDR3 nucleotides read TGTGCCAGCAGTTACTCGGGCGCAGGGGTGGGCTCACCCCTCCACTTT. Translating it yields CASSYSGAGVGSPLHF.

The CDR3 spells CATKDSYHGYTF. CDR3 DNA: TGTGCCACCAAGGACAGCTACCATGGCTACACCTTC. The chain uses TRBV24-1 and TRBJ1-2; a weak D match, TRBD1 (6 bases). V shed 8 bases and J shed 6 bases, with 12 bases lying between them. CDR3 length: 12 residues. CDR1 is KGHDR, CDR2 SFDVKD, per germline.

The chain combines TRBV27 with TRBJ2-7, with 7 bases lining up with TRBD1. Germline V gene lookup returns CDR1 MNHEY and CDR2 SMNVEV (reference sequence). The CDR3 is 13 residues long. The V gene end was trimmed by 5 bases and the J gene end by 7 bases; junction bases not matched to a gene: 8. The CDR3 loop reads CASSKTGAREQYF. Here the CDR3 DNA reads TGTGCCAGCAGTAAAACAGGGGCGCGGGAGCAGTACTTC.

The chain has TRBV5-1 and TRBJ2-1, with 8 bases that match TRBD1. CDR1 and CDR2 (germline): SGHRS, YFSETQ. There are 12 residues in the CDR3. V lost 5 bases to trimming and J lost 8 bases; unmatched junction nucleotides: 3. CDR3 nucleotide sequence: TGCGCCAGCAGTGGACAGGGATATGAGCAGTTCTTC. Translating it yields CASSGQGYEQFF. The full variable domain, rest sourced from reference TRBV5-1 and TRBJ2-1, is KAGVTQTPRYLIKTRGQQVTLSCSPISGHRSVSWYQQTPGQGLQFLFEYFSETQRNKGNFPGRFSGRQFSNSRSEMNVSTLELGDSALYLCASSGQGYEQFFGPGTRLTVL.

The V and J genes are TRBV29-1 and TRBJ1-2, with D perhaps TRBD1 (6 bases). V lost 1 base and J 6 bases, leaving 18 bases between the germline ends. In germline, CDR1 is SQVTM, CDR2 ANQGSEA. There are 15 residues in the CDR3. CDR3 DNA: TGCAGCGTTGAAGGAGTGTATCGGGGGGCAAATGGCTACACCTTC. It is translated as CSVEGVYRGANGYTF.

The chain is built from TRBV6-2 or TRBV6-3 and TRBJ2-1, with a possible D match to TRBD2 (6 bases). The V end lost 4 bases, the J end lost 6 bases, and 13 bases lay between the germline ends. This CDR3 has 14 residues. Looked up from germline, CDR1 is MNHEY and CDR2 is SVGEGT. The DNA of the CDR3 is TGTGCCAGCAGTTCTCCGGGACTCTTCAATGAGCAGTTCTTC. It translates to CASSSPGLFNEQFF.

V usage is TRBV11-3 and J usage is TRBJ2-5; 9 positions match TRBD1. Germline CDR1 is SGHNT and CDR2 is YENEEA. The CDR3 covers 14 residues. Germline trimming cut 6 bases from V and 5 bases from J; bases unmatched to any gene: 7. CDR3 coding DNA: TGTGCCAGCAGACTACAGGGGGCTTCGGAGACCCAGTACTTC. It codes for CASRLQGASETQYF.

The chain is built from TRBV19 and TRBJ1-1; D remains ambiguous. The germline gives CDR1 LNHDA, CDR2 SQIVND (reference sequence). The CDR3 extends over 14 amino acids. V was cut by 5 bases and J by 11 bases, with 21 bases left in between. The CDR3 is CASSPTRDTKVAFF. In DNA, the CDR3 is TGTGCCAGTAGTCCCACAAGAGACACAAAAGTGGCTTTCTTT.

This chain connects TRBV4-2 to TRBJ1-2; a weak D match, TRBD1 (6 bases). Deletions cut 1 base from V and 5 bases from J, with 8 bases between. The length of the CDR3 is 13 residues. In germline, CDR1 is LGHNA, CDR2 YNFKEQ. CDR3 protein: CASSQGDIYGYTF. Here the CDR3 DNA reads TGTGCCAGCAGCCAAGGGGACATTTATGGCTACACCTTC.

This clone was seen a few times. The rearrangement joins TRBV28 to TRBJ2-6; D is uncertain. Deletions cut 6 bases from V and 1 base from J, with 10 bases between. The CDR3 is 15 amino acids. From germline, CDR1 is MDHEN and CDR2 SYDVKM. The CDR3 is CASRPQVSGANVLTF. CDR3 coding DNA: TGTGCCAGCAGGCCCCAGGTGTCTGGGGCCAACGTCCTGACTTTC.

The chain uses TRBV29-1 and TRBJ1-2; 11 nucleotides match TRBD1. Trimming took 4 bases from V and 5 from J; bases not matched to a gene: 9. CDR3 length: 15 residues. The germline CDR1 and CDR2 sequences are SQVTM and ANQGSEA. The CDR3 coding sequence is TGCAGCGTTGGAACTCCAGGACAGGGGGCTTATGGCTACACCTTC. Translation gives CSVGTPGQGAYGYTF.

CDR3 in amino acids: CSVGKTAGADTGELFF. In nucleotides, the CDR3 is TGCAGCGTTGGTAAGACAGCGGGAGCGGACACCGGGGAGCTGTTTTTT. The V call is TRBV29-1, the J call TRBJ2-2, with TRBD2 identical over 8 bases. CDR1 is SQVTM and CDR2 is ANQGSEA in the germline V gene. CDR3 length: 16 residues. V shed 4 bases and J 3 bases; nucleotides not matched to a gene: 10.

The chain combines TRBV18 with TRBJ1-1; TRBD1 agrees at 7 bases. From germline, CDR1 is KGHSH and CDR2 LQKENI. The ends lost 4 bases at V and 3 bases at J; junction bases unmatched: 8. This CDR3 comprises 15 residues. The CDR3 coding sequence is TGTGCCAGCTCACGCAAAGGGGGCCCTGACACTGAAGCTTTCTTT. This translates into CASSRKGGPDTEAFF.

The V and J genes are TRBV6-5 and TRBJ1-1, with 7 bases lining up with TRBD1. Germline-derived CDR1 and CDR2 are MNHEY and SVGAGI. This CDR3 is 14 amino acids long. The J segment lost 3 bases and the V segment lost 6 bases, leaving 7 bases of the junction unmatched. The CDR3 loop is CASSFDRADTEAFF. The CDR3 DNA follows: TGTGCCAGCAGCTTTGACAGGGCGGACACTGAAGCTTTCTTT.